These 17 T cell receptor beta chains came from one sample sequenced in a study of blood T cell repertoires in COVID-19. The protocol was immunoSEQ multiplex PCR, while the TCRdb copy is restricted to in-frame clones and leaves out a portion. The repertoire holds approximately 230,000 clones, with around 80% as singletons. The sample consisted of PBMCs or T cells enriched from blood (not recorded which). All receptors derive from a man aged 40-55 years who had recovered from COVID-19.

The gene calls are TRBV7-3 and TRBJ2-1, with 13 bases lining up with TRBD2. CDR1 and CDR2 from the germline V gene are SGHTA and FQGTGA. V shed 5 bases, J shed 6 bases, and the junction held 4 bases outside the gene matches. This CDR3 comprises 15 residues. The CDR3 loop reads CASSPGLAGLNEQFF. For the CDR3, the DNA is TGTGCCAGCAGCCCGGGACTAGCGGGGCTCAATGAGCAGTTCTTC.

V usage is TRBV9 and J usage is TRBJ1-3; maybe TRBD1 (5 bases). The CDR3 has 18 amino acids. The V gene's germline CDR1 is SGDLS and CDR2 YYNGEE. The V end lost 0 bases, the J end lost 0 bases, and 16 bases lay between the germline ends. The CDR3 coding sequence is TGTGCCAGCAGCGTAGGGTTCTTGGGGCAGAACTCTGGAAACACCATATATTTT. Its translation: CASSVGFLGQNSGNTIYF.

This rearrangement joins TRBV14 to TRBJ2-2, with D unclear. The CDR3 extends over 14 amino acids. The ends were cut back, 5 bases at V and 4 bases at J, with 11 bases in the middle. Germline CDR1 SGHDN, CDR2 FVKESK. CDR3 bases: TGTGCCAGCAGCTCTCTTACTCTCACCGGGGAGCTGTTTTTT. It codes for CASSSLTLTGELFF.

The rearrangement joins TRBV4-2 to TRBJ2-1; 11 bases map to TRBD2. Per germline, CDR1 LGHNA and CDR2 YNFKEQ. The length of the CDR3 is 18 residues. V was pared by 0 bases and J by 4 bases, with 8 bases of the junction left unmatched. CDR3 residues: CASSQDAPLAGEYNEQFF. The DNA for the CDR3 is TGTGCCAGCAGCCAAGATGCCCCACTAGCGGGGGAATACAATGAGCAGTTCTTC.

This rearrangement joins TRBV11-2 to TRBJ1-2, with D possibly TRBD1 on 5 matching bases. The CDR3 is 14 residues long. The V end lost 0 bases, the J end lost 8 bases, and 13 bases lay between the germline ends. The V gene's germline CDR1 is SGHAT and CDR2 FQNNGV. CDR3 DNA sequence: TGTGCCAGCAGCTTAGATCTCTCGACAGCAGGCTACACCTTC. Encoded protein: CASSLDLSTAGYTF.

J is TRBJ2-3 and V is TRBV5-4; 11 nucleotides align to TRBD2. The trim removed 9 bases at V and 1 base at J, leaving 4 bases unmatched. This CDR3 spans 14 amino acids. Germline lookup yields CDR1 SGHNT and CDR2 YYREEE (reference sequence). The CDR3 nucleotides are TGTGCCACCGTAGCGGGAGGGCGCACAGATACGCAGTATTTT. Its translation: CATVAGGRTDTQYF.

The chain carries TRBV27 and TRBJ1-1, with unresolved D. V was cut by 6 bases and J by 0 bases, with 8 bases left in between. CDR3 size: 13 residues. CDR1 is MNHEY, CDR2 SMNVEV, per germline (reference sequence). The CDR3 is CASRRSMNTEAFF. The DNA for the CDR3 is TGTGCCAGCAGGAGGAGCATGAACACTGAAGCTTTCTTT.

This rearrangement joins TRBV5-4 to TRBJ2-5; TRBD2 aligns across 8 bases. This CDR3 spans 14 amino acids. V lost 5 bases to trimming and J lost 4 bases; unmatched junction nucleotides: 7. In germline, CDR1 is SGHNT, CDR2 YYREEE (reference sequence). This chain's CDR3 is CASSSGLDGETQYF. The CDR3 coding sequence is TGTGCCAGCAGTTCGGGACTAGACGGAGAGACCCAGTACTTC.

The chain has TRBV3-1 (or the pseudogene TRBV3-2) and TRBJ2-3; TRBD2 is a possible D gene (5 bases). CDR3 length: 14 amino acids. Germline-derived CDR1 and CDR2 are LGHDT and YNNKEL (reference sequence). The ends were cut back, 1 base at V and 4 bases at J, with 9 bases in the middle. Here the CDR3 DNA reads TGTGCCAGCAGCCAAGCGGGAAGCGCAGATACGCAGTATTTT. It encodes CASSQAGSADTQYF.

The V and J genes are TRBV11-3 and TRBJ2-3; 10 bases map to TRBD2. There are 17 residues in the CDR3. Germline-derived CDR1 and CDR2 are SGHNT and YENEEA. The ends lost 1 base at V and 2 bases at J; junction bases unmatched: 6. CDR3 DNA sequence: TGTGCCAGCAGCTTAGGAGCTACTAGCGGGGCCACAGATACGCAGTATTTT. Protein sequence: CASSLGATSGATDTQYF.

The chain has TRBV11-2 and TRBJ2-5, with D perhaps TRBD2 (6 bases). CDR1 is SGHAT, CDR2 FQNNGV, per germline. V was pared by 6 bases and J by 5 bases, with 22 bases between. The CDR3 consists of 16 residues. CDR3 in amino acids: CASRYRGQAGGETQYF. The DNA of the CDR3 is TGTGCCAGCAGATACCGGGGCCAGGCTGGGGGGGAGACCCAGTACTTC.

The chain couples TRBV28 to TRBJ1-1, with 8 bases matching TRBD1. Germline assignment: CDR1 MDHEN and CDR2 SYDVKM. Unmatched junction bases numbered 15, after V lost 8 bases and J lost 1 base. The CDR3 totals 17 residues. The CDR3 region has the DNA TGTGCCAGCTCCAGGACAGGGTGGAGAGATTGGAACACTGAAGCTTTCTTT. Translating gives CASSRTGWRDWNTEAFF.

V is TRBV21-1 and J is TRBJ1-5; the listed D gene, TRBD1, was not tested against the DNA. TRBV21-1 is described as a pseudogene. This CDR3 has 16 residues. The CDR3 region has the DNA TGTGCCAGCAACCCTCGTACAGGGGGCGCGGATCAGCCCCAGCATTTT. Protein product: CASNPRTGGADQPQHF.

This sequence joins TRBV6-5 and TRBJ1-5; 7 bases match TRBD1. V shed 4 bases, J shed 6 bases, and the junction held 6 bases outside the gene matches. In germline, CDR1 is MNHEY, CDR2 SVGAGI. The CDR3 sequence is 14 residues long. CDR3 sequence: CASSSDRDRQPQHF. The CDR3 DNA reads as TGTGCCAGCAGTTCCGACAGGGATCGTCAGCCCCAGCATTTT.

The chain has TRBV18 and TRBJ2-6; maybe TRBD1 (6 bases). Deletions cut 4 bases from V and 0 bases from J, with 13 bases between. Germline V gene lookup returns CDR1 KGHSH and CDR2 LQKENI. CDR3 length equals 17 residues. CDR3 nucleotides: TGTGCCAGCTCACAACAGGGCCAGGTCTCTGGGGCCAACGTCCTGACTTTC. Translation: CASSQQGQVSGANVLTF.

This clone was seen a handful of times. The chain has TRBV4-2 and TRBJ1-6; D gene ambiguous. CDR1 is LGHNA, CDR2 YNFKEQ, per germline. V gave up 4 bases and J gave up 10 bases, with 17 bases separating them. This CDR3 is 15 amino acids long. This CDR3 is CASSLEKIAQSPLHF. CDR3 bases: TGTGCCAGCAGCCTTGAGAAAATCGCTCAATCACCCCTCCACTTT.

CDR3 in amino acids: CATSDITGTGIYGYTF. The CDR3, as DNA: TGTGCCACCAGTGATATAACCGGGACAGGCATCTATGGCTACACCTTC. J is TRBJ1-2 and V is TRBV24-1; 8 bases are shared with TRBD1. This CDR3 spans 16 amino acids. In germline, CDR1 is KGHDR, CDR2 SFDVKD. The trim removed 3 bases at V and 4 bases at J, leaving 9 bases unmatched.